The 10 T cell receptor beta chains below were found in one sample sequenced in a study of vaccination effects on CD4 cells after COVID-19. The ViraFEST assay expanded antigen-specific CD4+ T cells with viral peptide pools before sequencing. An approximately ten-day culture period preceded the isolation of CD4+ T cells. The infection with SARS-CoV-2 (confirmed by PCR) occurred in this person between March and December 2020. Two doses of BNT162b2 or mRNA-1273 vaccine were administered to participants. Only in-frame clones appear in the TCRdb table, and some are missing; sequencing was by immunoSEQ multiplex PCR. The table lists 12,000 to 15,000 clones, about 78% of them singletons. The antigens of these receptors remain unknown. Source: CD4+ T cells from PBMCs cultured with SARS-CoV-2 spike peptides, taken after COVID-19 vaccination. The receptors shown here come from a human donor who had a prior SARS-CoV-2 infection.

The chain recombines TRBV15 with TRBJ2-5; unclear D gene. This CDR3 has 13 residues. The germline CDR1 and CDR2 sequences are LNHNV and YYDKDF (reference sequence). The V end lost 4 bases, the J end lost 1 base, and 7 bases lay between the germline ends. CDR3 loop: CATSIGPQETQYF. CDR3 nucleotide sequence: TGTGCCACCAGCATCGGCCCCCAAGAGACCCAGTACTTC. Filled out from reference TRBV15 and TRBJ2-5, the complete variable domain reads DAMVIQNPRYQVTQFGKPVTLSCSQTLNHNVMYWYQQKSSQAPKLLFHYYDKDFNNEADTPDNFQSRRPNTSFCFLDIRSPGLGDTAMYLCATSIGPQETQYFGPGTRLLVL.

The chain links TRBV27 to TRBJ2-3; D is unresolved. This CDR3 has 14 amino acids. Trimming shortened V by 8 bases and J by 3 bases, and 15 bases separated the two germline ends. Germline V lookup: CDR1 MNHEY, CDR2 SMNVEV (reference sequence). In DNA form, the CDR3 reads TGTGCCAGCTCATTAGGGTCTTGGACAGATACGCAGTATTTT. Translation: CASSLGSWTDTQYF.

This clone has more than one count but fewer than ten. The CDR3 is CASSLQASTLYNEQFF. In nucleotides, the CDR3 is TGCGCCAGCAGCTTGCAGGCCTCGACTTTATACAATGAGCAGTTCTTC. This chain connects TRBV5-1 to TRBJ2-1, with D uncertain. In germline, CDR1 is SGHRS, CDR2 YFSETQ. The CDR3 length is 16 residues. Trimming took 1 base from V and 4 from J, leaving 15 bases between them.

V and J are TRBV10-3 and TRBJ2-7; TRBD1 is a possible D gene (5 bases). From germline, CDR1 is ENHRY and CDR2 SYGVKD. Trimming cost V 5 bases and J 3 bases, with 14 bases left between them. CDR3 length equals 14 residues. In nucleotides, the CDR3 is TGTGCCATCAGTAATCCCCGAGACAGCTACGAGCAGTACTTC. It codes for CAISNPRDSYEQYF.

V gene TRBV5-1 combines with J gene TRBJ2-3, with 10 bases aligning to TRBD2. The CDR3 runs to 16 residues. Trimming cost V 0 bases and J 2 bases; bases outside gene matches: 3. CDR1 and CDR2 from the germline V gene are SGHRS and YFSETQ. The CDR3 loop reads CASSLEGLAATDTQYF. Written as DNA, the CDR3 is TGCGCCAGCAGCTTGGAAGGACTAGCGGCCACAGATACGCAGTATTTT.

The gene calls are TRBV24-1 and TRBJ2-7, with TRBD2 identical over 11 bases. The germline CDR1 and CDR2 sequences are KGHDR and SFDVKD. This CDR3 has 16 amino acids. V dropped 4 bases and J dropped 5; count of bases not matched to a gene: 9. Here the CDR3 reads CATSDFRLAGKDEQYF. CDR3 nucleotide sequence: TGTGCCACCAGTGACTTTAGACTAGCGGGAAAAGACGAGCAGTACTTC.

CDR3 sequence: CASSLKPGDEKTQYF. The CDR3, as DNA: TGCGCCAGCAGCTTGAAGCCAGGAGATGAGAAGACCCAGTACTTC. The chain uses TRBV5-1 and TRBJ2-5; D uncertain. The CDR3 sequence is 15 residues long. Between the trimmed V and J ends, which lost 1 base and 6 bases, there was a span of 16 bases. Germline CDR1 SGHRS, CDR2 YFSETQ.

This rearrangement joins TRBV27 to TRBJ2-6; the D is unclear. The CDR3 covers 14 residues. Trimming took off 7 bases at V and 0 bases at J, with 7 bases between the two ends. In germline, CDR1 is MNHEY, CDR2 SMNVEV (reference sequence). The CDR3 spells CASKADSGANVLTF. In nucleotides, the CDR3 is TGTGCCAGCAAGGCGGACTCTGGGGCCAACGTCCTGACTTTC.

The V gene is TRBV3-1 (or the pseudogene TRBV3-2), the J gene TRBJ2-7; possible D gene TRBD1, 5 bases. The CDR3 covers 14 residues. V lost 0 bases and J 2 bases, leaving 8 bases between the germline ends. Per germline, CDR1 LGHDT and CDR2 YNNKEL (reference sequence). The CDR3 DNA reads TGTGCCAGCAGCCAAGATGGGGCCCCCTACGAGCAGTACTTC. Its translation: CASSQDGAPYEQYF.

This clone was seen a single time. This sequence joins TRBV2 and TRBJ2-5, with 11 bases that match TRBD2. J lost 6 bases, V lost 2 bases, and 5 bases had no gene match. The germline V gene has CDR1 SNHLY and CDR2 FYNNEI. This CDR3 spans 15 amino acids. CDR3 protein: CASSERGLAVQTQYF. The CDR3 region has the DNA TGTGCCAGCAGTGAACGGGGACTAGCGGTACAGACCCAGTACTTC.